Listed below are T cell receptor beta chains from one sample, sequenced in a study of Graves' ophthalmopathy and Graves' hyperthyroidism. TCRdb reprocessed the multiplex PCR reads via MiXCR and lists one record per CDR3 protein. The sample has hundreds of thousands of distinct CDR3 sequences, roughly 21% seen once; the top ten hold roughly 3%. The sequencing input was peripheral blood. Receptors originate from a woman between 18 and 30 years old with stable Graves' hyperthyroidism. The CDR3 runs from the conserved cysteine through the conserved F or W. D genes are given only for firm matches. Clone size is given for some rows only: seen once, a few or many times, or a class if the clone is expanded.

d_call	v_call	clone_size	j_call	cdr3_nt	cdr3_aa
NA	TRBV7-3	many	TRBJ2-5	TGTGCCAGCAGCTTAACGGGTGGGCTCGGGGAGACCCAGTACTTC	CASSLTGGLGETQYF
NA	TRBV30	NA	TRBJ1-5	TGTGCCTGGAGTGTAGGCCTGAGGGATCAGCCCCAGCATTTT	CAWSVGLRDQPQHF
TRBD1	TRBV7-9	many	TRBJ1-1	TGTGCCAGCAGCCCAACTGACAGGGTTCCAACTGAAGCTTTCTTT	CASSPTDRVPTEAFF
NA	TRBV7-2	many	TRBJ1-5	TGTGCCAGCAGCTCAAGGGGGGCCCTTGGTCAGCCCCAGCATTTT	CASSSRGALGQPQHF
TRBD1	TRBV6-1	NA	TRBJ1-2	TGTGCCAGCAGGGGAACAGGGGGCAGGGCCTATGGCTACACCTTC	CASRGTGGRAYGYTF
NA	TRBV2	many	TRBJ2-7	TGTGCCAGCAGTGGGGCTATCGGGGCGGGCTACGAGCAGTACTTC	CASSGAIGAGYEQYF
TRBD1	TRBV28	many	TRBJ1-3	TGTGCCAGCAGTTTATCAGGGGGTGGAAACACCATATATTTT	CASSLSGGGNTIYF
NA	TRBV5-6	many	TRBJ1-5	TGTGCCAGCAGCTTACGGCAGCCCAATCAGCCCCAGCATTTT	CASSLRQPNQPQHF
NA	TRBV6-2/TRBV6-3	NA	TRBJ2-5	TGTGCCAGCAGTGATGGGGGCCTGAATGAGACCCAGTACTTC	CASSDGGLNETQYF
TRBD2	TRBV20-1	NA	TRBJ2-7	TGCAGTGCCAGCAGCGGGAGGGACTACGAGCAGTACTTC	CSASSGRDYEQYF
NA	TRBV12-3/TRBV12-4	once	TRBJ1-1	TGTGCCAGCAGTCAACCCACAGTGGAGAACACTGAAGCTTTCTTT	CASSQPTVENTEAFF
TRBD1	TRBV30	many	TRBJ1-2	TGTGCCTGGAGTACCCAAGGGACAGGGGGCAGAGGCTACACCTTC	CAWSTQGTGGRGYTF
NA	TRBV4-3	many	TRBJ2-5	TGCGCCAGCAGCCAAGATGGCCGGGAGGAGACCCAGTACTTC	CASSQDGREETQYF
TRBD1	TRBV2	many	TRBJ2-6	TGTGCCAGCACCGCGACAGGGTGGAACTCTGGGGCCAACGTCCTGACTTTC	CASTATGWNSGANVLTF
NA	TRBV12-3/TRBV12-4	many	TRBJ2-2	TGTGCCAGCAGTTTAGGGACACCGAACACCGGGGAGCTGTTTTTT	CASSLGTPNTGELFF
TRBD1	TRBV28	NA	TRBJ1-5	TGTGCCAGCACCGTTGACAGGGCTTGGCAGCCCCAGCATTTT	CASTVDRAWQPQHF
NA	TRBV19	many	TRBJ2-5	TGTGCCAGTAGGGTGGACGCTGGACGGAGGGAGACCCAGTACTTC	CASRVDAGRRETQYF
NA	TRBV27	NA	TRBJ1-5	TGTGCCAGCGGACTTTCGGGACAGCCCCAGCATTTT	CASGLSGQPQHF
NA	TRBV2	many	TRBJ2-2	TGTGCCAGCTCCAGGACGCTGGCGACCGGGGAGCTGTTTTTT	CASSRTLATGELFF
TRBD2	TRBV13	many	TRBJ2-7	TGTGCCAGCTGTCCAGCGGGAGGGCGAAAACCCTACGAGCAGTACTTC	CASCPAGGRKPYEQYF
NA	TRBV4-1	many	TRBJ1-2	TGCGCCAGCAGCCAAGATGCCAGGGAGTATGGCTACACCTTC	CASSQDAREYGYTF
NA	TRBV28	many	TRBJ1-1	TGTGCCAGCAGATTCGGTGCGTTGAACACTGAAGCTTTCTTT	CASRFGALNTEAFF
NA	TRBV19	NA	TRBJ2-7	TGTGCCAGTAGTATGCCTGGGTCAGCCTACGAGCAGTACTTC	CASSMPGSAYEQYF
TRBD2	TRBV5-4	NA	TRBJ2-7	TGTGCCAGCAGCTTGGGGAGCGGGGGGAGCTCCTACGAGCAGTACTTC	CASSLGSGGSSYEQYF